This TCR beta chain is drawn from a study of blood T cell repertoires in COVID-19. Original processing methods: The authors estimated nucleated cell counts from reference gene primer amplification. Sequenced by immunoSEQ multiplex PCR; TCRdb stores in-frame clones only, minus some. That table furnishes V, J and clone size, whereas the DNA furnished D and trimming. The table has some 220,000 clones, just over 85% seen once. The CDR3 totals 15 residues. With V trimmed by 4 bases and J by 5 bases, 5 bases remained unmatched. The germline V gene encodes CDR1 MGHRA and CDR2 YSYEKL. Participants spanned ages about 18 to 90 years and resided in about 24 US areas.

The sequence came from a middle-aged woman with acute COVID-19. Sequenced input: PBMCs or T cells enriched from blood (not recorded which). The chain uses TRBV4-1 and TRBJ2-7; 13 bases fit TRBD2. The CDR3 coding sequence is TGCGCCAGCAGCCTCCGAACTAGCGGGGGGGACGAGCAGTACGTC. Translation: CASSLRTSGGDEQYV.